What follows are 30 T cell receptor beta chains derived from one specimen sequenced in a study of radiotherapy plus CTLA-4 blockade in lung cancer. Sequencing used immunoSEQ multiplex PCR; TCRdb keeps in-frame clones, though not all of them. The sample yields about 49,000 clones, 70% to 90% seen once. Here the sequenced sample was peripheral blood, taken from a patient treated with radiotherapy plus ipilimumab. All receptors derive from a human donor with non-small cell lung cancer whose response to radiotherapy plus ipilimumab could not be evaluated.

This chain connects TRBV5-5 to TRBJ1-5; D uncertain. The germline V gene encodes CDR1 SGHKS and CDR2 YYEKEE (reference sequence). CDR3 length: 13 amino acids. The V end lost 4 bases, the J end lost 0 bases, and 5 bases lay between the germline ends. The CDR3 here is CASSAYSNQPQHF. The CDR3 nucleotides are TGTGCCAGCAGCGCCTATAGCAATCAGCCCCAGCATTTT.

This clone showed up just a few times. The chain employs TRBV7-2 and TRBJ1-1; 8 bases align to TRBD1. Germline V gene lookup returns CDR1 SGHTA and CDR2 FQGNSA. Trimming took 3 bases from V and 5 from J; bases not matched to a gene: 5. The CDR3 has 14 amino acids. The CDR3 loop is CASSFAGGRTEAFF. The CDR3 DNA follows: TGTGCCAGCAGCTTTGCAGGGGGCCGAACTGAAGCTTTCTTT.

This chain uses TRBV5-5 with TRBJ2-7, with TRBD1 matching over 9 bases. The CDR3 spans 13 residues. V shed 1 base, J shed 6 bases, and the junction held 2 bases outside the gene matches. Germline CDR1 is SGHKS and CDR2 is YYEKEE (reference sequence). The CDR3: CASSLRTGAEQYF. DNA of the CDR3: TGTGCCAGCAGCTTGAGGACAGGGGCCGAGCAGTACTTC.

The chain employs TRBV27 and TRBJ1-4; D unclear. The CDR3 extends over 14 amino acids. Trimming pared 7 bases from V and 10 bases from J, leaving 19 bases between. Germline V lookup: CDR1 MNHEY, CDR2 SMNVEV (reference sequence). CDR3 loop: CASTSTGSNGKLFF. In DNA form, the CDR3 reads TGTGCCAGCACCTCGACGGGAAGCAACGGAAAACTGTTTTTT.

The J gene is TRBJ1-5, the V gene TRBV6-5; D gene uncertain. This CDR3 is 13 amino acids long. Germline V gene data show CDR1 as MNHEY and CDR2 as SVGAGI. Trimming left V 0 bases short and J 3 bases short, with 3 bases between. The CDR3 bases are TGTGCCAGCAGTTACTCGGCCAATCAGCCCCAGCATTTT. It specifies CASSYSANQPQHF.

This clone was recorded only once. The chain employs TRBV5-5 and TRBJ1-6, with D perhaps TRBD1 (5 bases). Trimming removed 0 bases at V and 3 bases at J, with 13 bases between. There are 17 residues in the CDR3. The germline CDR1 and CDR2 sequences are SGHKS and YYEKEE (reference sequence). In nucleotides, the CDR3 is TGTGCCAGCAGCTTGGGGGGCCAGGGCAGCTATAATTCACCCCTCCACTTT. Translating gives CASSLGGQGSYNSPLHF.

The J gene is TRBJ2-7, the V gene TRBV7-8; D gene uncertain. Trimming stripped 5 bases from V and 10 bases from J, with 12 bases between. Germline V gives CDR1 SGHVS, CDR2 FQNEAQ. The CDR3 length is 11 residues. The CDR3 DNA follows: TGTGCCAGCAGCCTATCCTTCGAACAGTACTTC. Residues: CASSLSFEQYF.

The chain combines TRBV4-3 with TRBJ1-1; D is ambiguous. CDR1 LGHNA and CDR2 YSLEER come from the germline V gene. This CDR3 spans 15 amino acids. V was cut by 1 base and J by 0 bases, with 9 bases left in between. Here the CDR3 DNA reads TGCGCCAGCAGCCAAGGGTACGGGATGAACACTGAAGCTTTCTTT. Protein product: CASSQGYGMNTEAFF.

The V gene is TRBV29-1, the J gene TRBJ2-7, with 9 positions matching TRBD1. J lost 9 bases, V lost 5 bases, and 14 bases had no gene match. The germline V gene encodes CDR1 SQVTM and CDR2 ANQGSEA. CDR3 length: 14 amino acids. CDR3: CSVRPGQGLGGQYF. Here the CDR3 DNA reads TGCAGCGTTCGCCCGGGACAGGGTTTGGGTGGGCAGTACTTC.

In its sample, this clone was seen a few times. J is TRBJ1-5 and V is TRBV2; 7 positions match TRBD1. V gave up 3 bases and J gave up 1 base; unmatched junction bases: 3. The length of the CDR3 is 15 residues. Germline lookup yields CDR1 SNHLY and CDR2 FYNNEI. CDR3 sequence (DNA): TGTGCCAGCAGTGAGCAGGGGGTCAGCAATCAGCCCCAGCATTTT. Protein product: CASSEQGVSNQPQHF.

The CDR3 DNA sequence: TGCGCCAGCAGCTTAGGAGGGGAAACTGAAGATACGCAGTATTTT. It specifies CASSLGGETEDTQYF. This rearrangement joins TRBV5-1 to TRBJ2-3; tentative D call: TRBD2 (6 bases). Germline assignment: CDR1 SGHRS and CDR2 YFSETQ. CDR3 length equals 15 residues. V was trimmed by 2 bases and J by 5 bases, leaving 15 bases between them. Complete variable domain (other parts from reference TRBV5-1 and TRBJ2-3): KAGVTQTPRYLIKTRGQQVTLSCSPISGHRSVSWYQQTPGQGLQFLFEYFSETQRNKGNFPGRFSGRQFSNSRSEMNVSTLELGDSALYLCASSLGGETEDTQYFGPGTRLTVL.

The chain links TRBV9 to TRBJ2-2, with D uncertain. Trimming stripped 0 bases from V and 2 bases from J, with 8 bases between. This CDR3 region has 15 residues. The germline gives CDR1 SGDLS, CDR2 YYNGEE. As DNA, the CDR3 is TGTGCCAGCAGCGTAGGGTTGGCAAACACCGGGGAGCTGTTTTTT. It yields the protein CASSVGLANTGELFF. The whole variable domain, filled in from reference TRBV9 and TRBJ2-2, reads DSGVTQTPKHLITATGQRVTLRCSPRSGDLSVYWYQQSLDQGLQFLIQYYNGEERAKGNILERFSAQQFPDLHSELNLSSLELGDSALYFCASSVGLANTGELFFGEGSRLTVL.

J is TRBJ2-2 and V is TRBV5-1, with D maybe TRBD2 (6 bases). Germline values: CDR1 SGHRS, CDR2 YFSETQ. This CDR3 comprises 16 residues. Trimming removed 2 bases from V and 0 bases from J, with 11 bases in between. The CDR3 protein is CASSFGTGANTGELFF. DNA of the CDR3: TGCGCCAGCAGCTTCGGTACGGGGGCGAACACCGGGGAGCTGTTTTTT.

The chain links TRBV11-2 to TRBJ2-7, with D possibly matching TRBD1 (6 bases). V was trimmed by 5 bases and J by 2 bases, leaving 16 bases between them. In germline, CDR1 is SGHAT, CDR2 FQNNGV. This CDR3 comprises 15 residues. The chain's CDR3 is CASSPGPGTTYEQYF. CDR3 DNA sequence: TGTGCCAGCAGCCCTGGGCCGGGGACAACCTACGAGCAGTACTTC.

The chain has TRBV5-1 and TRBJ2-7, with TRBD1 matching 10 bases. V lost 4 bases to trimming and J lost 1 base; unmatched junction nucleotides: 5. The germline V gene has CDR1 SGHRS and CDR2 YFSETQ. The CDR3 has 15 amino acids. This CDR3 reads CASSGGQGGSYEQYF. CDR3 sequence (DNA): TGCGCCAGCAGCGGAGGACAGGGGGGTTCCTACGAGCAGTACTTC.

This clone came up once. The chain carries TRBV5-1 and TRBJ2-1; tentative D call: TRBD2 (5 bases). This CDR3 spans 15 amino acids. The V end lost 0 bases, the J end lost 2 bases, and 9 bases lay between the germline ends. Germline V gives CDR1 SGHRS, CDR2 YFSETQ. Written as DNA, the CDR3 is TGCGCCAGCAGCTTGGAGGGAGACACCTACAATGAGCAGTTCTTC. This encodes CASSLEGDTYNEQFF.

The V gene is TRBV19, the J gene TRBJ2-7, with D maybe TRBD2 (5 bases). Germline V CDR1 and CDR2: LNHDA, SQIVND (reference sequence). V lost 7 bases and J 5 bases, leaving 9 bases between the germline ends. The CDR3 extends over 11 amino acids. The CDR3 coding sequence is TGTGCCAGTACCGATAGCGACGAGCAGTACTTC. Translation gives CASTDSDEQYF.

This rearrangement joins TRBV2 to TRBJ2-7; D might be TRBD2 (5 bases). The CDR3 is 11 amino acids. Germline CDR1 and CDR2: SNHLY and FYNNEI. V shed 7 bases and J shed 7 bases, with 11 bases lying between them. CDR3 loop: CASKTWEEQYF. The CDR3 coding sequence is TGTGCCAGCAAGACCTGGGAGGAGCAGTACTTC.

The V and J genes are TRBV9 and TRBJ1-1, with 7 bases aligning to TRBD1. The length of the CDR3 is 14 residues. With V trimmed by 3 bases and J by 3 bases, 5 bases remained unmatched. CDR1 is SGDLS and CDR2 is YYNGEE in the germline V gene. This chain's CDR3 is CASSASTGYTEAFF. The CDR3 DNA follows: TGTGCCAGCAGCGCTTCGACAGGGTACACTGAAGCTTTCTTT.

This clone showed up just once. The genes are TRBV5-4 and TRBJ1-3; TRBD1 might be the D (6 bases). Germline loops: CDR1 SGHNT, CDR2 YYREEE (reference sequence). Trimming removed 2 bases at V and 1 base at J, with 10 bases between. This CDR3 has 15 residues. The CDR3: CASSFTGSSGNTIYF. As DNA, the CDR3 is TGTGCCAGCAGCTTCACAGGGTCTTCTGGAAACACCATATATTTT.

The V gene is TRBV7-2, the J gene TRBJ2-3; possible D gene TRBD1, 5 bases. The CDR3 is 16 amino acids. The V and J ends lost 1 base and 0 bases respectively, with 11 bases between them. Looked up from germline, CDR1 is SGHTA and CDR2 is FQGNSA. The CDR3 region has the DNA TGTGCCAGCAGCTTAGTAAGGACAACTAGCACAGATACGCAGTATTTT. Translating gives CASSLVRTTSTDTQYF.

The CDR3 region has the DNA TGTGCCAGCAGCTTAGGAGGGATCGATGAAAAACTGTTTTTT. Its translation: CASSLGGIDEKLFF. The V call is TRBV7-9, the J call TRBJ1-4, with D hard to call. The CDR3 sequence is 14 residues long. Germline V gene lookup returns CDR1 SEHNR and CDR2 FQNEAQ (reference sequence). Trimming pared 1 base from V and 6 bases from J, leaving 9 bases between.

This chain uses TRBV11-2 with TRBJ2-1; 15 bases map to TRBD2. V lost 8 bases and J lost 4; bases outside the gene matches: 9. CDR3 size: 17 residues. The V gene's germline CDR1 is SGHAT and CDR2 FQNNGV. CDR3 residues: CASGGLAGGGAYNEQFF. Written as DNA, the CDR3 is TGTGCCAGCGGGGGACTAGCGGGAGGTGGGGCTTACAATGAGCAGTTCTTC. Together with reference TRBV11-2 and TRBJ2-1, the CDR3 gives the full variable domain: EAGVAQSPRYKIIEKRQSVAFWCNPISGHATLYWYQQILGQGPKLLIQFQNNGVVDDSQLPKDRFSAERLKGVDSTLKIQPAKLEDSAVYLCASGGLAGGGAYNEQFFGPGTRLTVL.

CDR3 sequence: CASSLLTGDYGYTF. DNA of the CDR3: TGTGCCAGCAGCTTGTTGACAGGCGATTATGGCTACACCTTC. The V gene is TRBV11-2, the J gene TRBJ1-2, with D perhaps matching TRBD1 (6 bases). The germline V gene has CDR1 SGHAT and CDR2 FQNNGV. The V and J ends lost 3 bases and 5 bases respectively, with 13 bases between them. This CDR3 spans 14 amino acids.

The rearrangement links TRBV2 to TRBJ1-5; 7 positions match TRBD1. The CDR3 contains 15 residues. The ends lost 5 bases at V and 3 bases at J; junction bases unmatched: 7. Germline V gene lookup returns CDR1 SNHLY and CDR2 FYNNEI. The CDR3 is CASSPGGTSNQPQHF. The CDR3 DNA reads as TGTGCCAGCAGTCCAGGGGGGACCTCCAATCAGCCCCAGCATTTT.

This clone was observed a few times. The chain links TRBV5-1 to TRBJ1-2; 9 positions match TRBD1. J was trimmed by 5 bases and V by 5 bases; bases with no gene match: 10. In germline, CDR1 is SGHRS, CDR2 YFSETQ. This CDR3 is 15 amino acids long. In DNA form, the CDR3 reads TGCGCCAGCAGACAAGCGGGACAGGGTAGATATGGCTACACCTTC. The encoded protein is CASRQAGQGRYGYTF.

The rearrangement links TRBV18 to TRBJ1-2, with 8 nucleotides matching TRBD1. CDR1 KGHSH and CDR2 LQKENI come from the germline V gene. The CDR3 sequence is 15 residues long. Trimming cost V 4 bases and J 0 bases; bases outside gene matches: 4. The CDR3 region is CASSRGTGSNYGYTF. The DNA of the CDR3 is TGTGCCAGCTCACGGGGGACAGGTTCTAACTATGGCTACACCTTC.

J is TRBJ1-1 and V is TRBV18; D possibly corresponds to TRBD1 (6 bases). The CDR3 extends over 15 amino acids. Trimming shortened V by 3 bases and J by 1 base, and 12 bases separated the two germline ends. CDR1 and CDR2 (germline): KGHSH, LQKENI. The DNA for the CDR3 is TGTGCCAGCTCACCCCAGGGGCCTGGGAACACTGAAGCTTTCTTT. Residues: CASSPQGPGNTEAFF. Filled out from reference TRBV18 and TRBJ1-1, the complete variable domain reads NAGVMQNPRHLVRRRGQEARLRCSPMKGHSHVYWYRQLPEEGLKFMVYLQKENIIDESGMPKERFSAEFPKEGPSILRIQQVVRGDSAAYFCASSPQGPGNTEAFFGQGTRLTVV.

The genes are TRBV6-1 and TRBJ1-6, with 11 bases lining up with TRBD1. CDR1 and CDR2 from the germline V gene are MNHNS and SASEGT. Trimming cost V 7 bases and J 5 bases; bases outside gene matches: 4. The CDR3 is 15 residues long. DNA of the CDR3: TGTGCCAGCAAGCGGACAGGGGGCGATAATTCACCCCTCCACTTT. This gives the protein CASKRTGGDNSPLHF.

V usage is TRBV19 and J usage is TRBJ2-5; 7 bases line up with TRBD1. Germline assignment: CDR1 LNHDA and CDR2 SQIVND (reference sequence). J was trimmed by 5 bases and V by 3 bases; bases with no gene match: 9. The CDR3 covers 15 residues. DNA of the CDR3: TGTGCCAGTAGTATCGCGACAGGGTTAGGGGAGACCCAGTACTTC. It encodes CASSIATGLGETQYF.